This section outlines one TCR beta chain sequence together with its context. The antigen remains undetermined. The data were produced by immunoSEQ multiplex PCR, yet TCRdb's version contains in-frame clones alone and is incomplete. Of over 45,000 clones in the sample, 70% to 80% are singletons; the top ten hold about a sixth. These data come from a study of T cells in localized non-small cell lung cancer. Findings and caveats of the study: Of the top 100 tumor clones, median around 60 were in adjacent lung, some 29 among its top 100. Heterogeneity remains possible because sequencing was limited to only one tumor region.

The TCR originated in a man aged 40 to 70 with stage I squamous cell lung carcinoma. This specimen was peripheral blood, taken before any cancer treatment.

CDR3 amino acids: CASSNDRFNVLTF. CDR3 DNA sequence: TGTGCCAGCAGTAATGACAGGTTCAACGTCCTGACTTTC. The chain couples TRBV7-3 to TRBJ2-6, with D maybe TRBD1 (6 bases). CDR1 SGHTA and CDR2 FQGTGA come from the germline V gene. The CDR3 spans 13 residues. Trimming pared 6 bases from V and 9 bases from J, leaving 12 bases between.